The clone carrying this T cell receptor (beta chain) was seen only once. The data were obtained in a study of CD8 T cells in Susac syndrome. This CDR3 is 10 amino acids long. V lost 1 base and J 3 bases, leaving 1 base between the germline ends. Germline assignment: CDR1 DFQATT and CDR2 SNEGSKA (reference sequence). RNA in amounts of roughly 0.45 to 1 ug was reverse transcribed with random hexamers. TCRdb independently ran MiXCR on the immunoSEQ multiplex PCR reads; one entry per CDR3 protein. The data show under 200,000 distinct CDR3 sequences, around 93% seen once. Material for sequencing was CD4+ T cells from PBMCs. The chain has TRBV20-1 and TRBJ2-7; D is unresolved. This sequence was found in a human donor in good health. The CDR3 reads CSARGYEQYF. CDR3 nucleotide sequence: TGCAGTGCTAGAGGCTACGAGCAGTACTTC.